This T cell receptor (beta chain) was captured in a study of blood T cell repertoires in COVID-19. About the study: Acute and convalescent COVID-19 specimens originated in the United States, Italy and Spain.

The repertoire was sequenced with immunoSEQ multiplex PCR; TCRdb's copy has only in-frame clones and lacks some. The table includes a few hundred thousand clones, about 89% detected once. Germline V lookup: CDR1 LNHDA, CDR2 SQIVND (reference sequence). V was pared by 5 bases and J by 4 bases, with 8 bases of the junction left unmatched. The CDR3 runs to 15 residues. The sequencing input was peripheral blood. The chain has TRBV19 and TRBJ2-7, with 10 bases lining up with TRBD1. This clonotype was sampled from a woman aged 25 to 39 with COVID-19, enrolled during active disease. The CDR3 DNA sequence: TGTGCCAGTAGTGAAACGGGGACAGGGGAGTACGAGCAGTACTTC. This gives the protein CASSETGTGEYEQYF.